There are a few counts of the clone carrying this T cell receptor beta chain. Unmatched junction bases numbered 0, after V lost 1 base and J lost 0 bases. CDR3 length: 16 amino acids. CDR1 is SGHVS and CDR2 is FNYEAQ in the germline V gene. This entry is derived from a study of early T cells in non-severe SARS-CoV-2 infection. About the research overall: From unsorted whole blood, bulk RNA was sequenced, and the chains remained unpaired.

TCRdb re-analysed the 5' RACE reads in MiXCR, keeping a single row per CDR3 protein. The sample holds some 62,000 distinct CDR3 sequences; less than 10% are singletons and the top ten take 1.2%. The receptor comes from an adult who was a healthcare worker with PCR-confirmed SARS-CoV-2 infection or an uninfected control (not recorded which). The sequenced sample was whole blood. This rearrangement joins TRBV7-6 to TRBJ2-6; the match to TRBD2 covers 7 bases. The CDR3: CASSLERGSGANVLTF. The CDR3 nucleotides read TGTGCCAGCAGCTTAGAGCGGGGCTCTGGGGCCAACGTCCTGACTTTC. Looking up the rest from reference TRBV7-6 and TRBJ2-6 gives the full variable domain: GAGVSQSPRYKVTKRGQDVALRCDPISGHVSLYWYRQALGQGPEFLTYFNYEAQQDKSGLPNDRFSAERPEGSISTLTIQRTEQRDSAMYRCASSLERGSGANVLTFGAGSRLTVL.